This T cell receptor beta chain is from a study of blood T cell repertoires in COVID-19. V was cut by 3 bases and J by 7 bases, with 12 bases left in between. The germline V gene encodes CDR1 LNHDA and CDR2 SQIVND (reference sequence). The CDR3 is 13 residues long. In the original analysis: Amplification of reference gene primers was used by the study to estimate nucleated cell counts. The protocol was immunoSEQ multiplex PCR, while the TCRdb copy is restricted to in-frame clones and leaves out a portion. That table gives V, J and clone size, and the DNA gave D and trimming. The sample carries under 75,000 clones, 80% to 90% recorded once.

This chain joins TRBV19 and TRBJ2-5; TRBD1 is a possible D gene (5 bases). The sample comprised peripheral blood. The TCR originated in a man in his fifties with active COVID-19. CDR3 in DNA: TGTGCCAGTAGTATGGCAGGGTTAAGGACCCAGTACTTC. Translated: CASSMAGLRTQYF.